The 26 T cell receptor beta chains in this list originate from one sample, sequenced in a study of shared clonotypes between healthy human individuals. TCRdb keeps only in-frame clones here, not all; method: immunoSEQ multiplex PCR. The sample includes about 490,000 clones, roughly 85% of them seen just once. The sample comprised PBMCs. These receptor sequences come from a woman aged 40 to 55 in good health. Some clones in this sample may be carry-over from other donors' samples.

This chain links TRBV10-2 with TRBJ1-1, with no clear D. This CDR3 contains 13 residues. Trimming took 3 bases from V and 1 from J, leaving 6 bases between them. Germline assignment: CDR1 WSHSY and CDR2 SAAADI. The CDR3 DNA reads as TGCGCCAGCAGTGATTGGGGGAACACTGAAGCTTTCTTT. This translates into CASSDWGNTEAFF.

The CDR3 is CASSQATGQNNEKLFF. For the CDR3, the DNA is TGCGCCAGCAGCCAAGCCACGGGACAGAATAATGAAAAACTGTTTTTT. The chain employs TRBV4-1 and TRBJ1-4; TRBD1 agrees at 7 bases. Germline trimming cut 1 base from V and 4 bases from J; bases unmatched to any gene: 6. CDR1 and CDR2 (germline): MGHRA, YSYEKL. The CDR3 extends over 16 amino acids.

This sequence joins TRBV27 and TRBJ1-2; weak D call: TRBD1 (5 bases). This CDR3 is built from 14 residues. Trimming removed 5 bases from V and 5 bases from J, with 15 bases in between. Germline assignment: CDR1 MNHEY and CDR2 SMNVEV (reference sequence). The CDR3 protein is CASSPQTESYGYTF. CDR3 DNA sequence: TGTGCCAGCAGTCCGCAGACAGAATCGTATGGCTACACCTTC.

The V and J genes are TRBV4-2 and TRBJ2-1, with D possibly TRBD2 on 5 matching bases. This CDR3 region has 14 residues. Trimming shortened V by 1 base and J by 8 bases, and 12 bases separated the two germline ends. Germline loops: CDR1 LGHNA, CDR2 YNFKEQ. For the CDR3, the DNA is TGTGCCAGCAGCCAAGTCGGCCTAGCAGATGAGCAGTTCTTC. Translation gives CASSQVGLADEQFF.

CDR3: CASIEDRGYEQYF. The CDR3 bases are TGTGCCAGCATTGAGGATAGGGGCTACGAGCAGTACTTC. The chain joins TRBV2 to TRBJ2-5; D may be TRBD1 (5 bases). With the DNA end fitting TRBJ2-7 better, the J assignment may be wrong. The CDR3 totals 13 residues. The germline CDR1 and CDR2 sequences are SNHLY and FYNNEI.

This chain joins TRBV5-1 and TRBJ1-4, with 7 bases matching TRBD1. CDR1 is SGHRS and CDR2 is YFSETQ in the germline V gene. This CDR3 is 17 amino acids long. The V segment lost 0 bases and the J segment 0 bases; nucleotides outside the gene matches: 5. The CDR3: CASSLDRGQTTNEKLFF. As DNA, the CDR3 is TGCGCCAGCAGCTTGGACAGGGGACAAACAACTAATGAAAAACTGTTTTTT.

The count of this clone is one. V usage is TRBV5-6 and J usage is TRBJ2-3; 9 positions agree with TRBD1. Germline V gene lookup returns CDR1 SGHDT and CDR2 YYEEEE. After removal of 4 bases from V and 4 bases from J, the junction contained 7 bases not matched to a gene. CDR3 length: 15 amino acids. The CDR3 loop reads CASSAGTGFADTQYF. In DNA, the CDR3 is TGTGCCAGCAGCGCCGGGACAGGGTTCGCAGATACGCAGTATTTT.

The chain is built from TRBV5-1 and TRBJ2-7, with D possibly TRBD2 on 6 matching bases. V was clipped by 4 bases and J by 5 bases, with 22 bases between them. Germline V gene data show CDR1 as SGHRS and CDR2 as YFSETQ. This CDR3 is built from 16 residues. CDR3 coding DNA: TGCGCCAGCAGCGTTAGCTGGGACTCTAACTGGGACGAGCAGTACTTC. Its translation is CASSVSWDSNWDEQYF.

The rearrangement uses TRBV7-6 and TRBJ2-7; the match to TRBD1 covers 9 bases. Trimming removed 6 bases from V and 5 bases from J; junction bases left unmatched: 8. The V gene's germline CDR1 is SGHVS and CDR2 FNYEAQ. The CDR3 is 14 amino acids. CDR3 protein: CASSPGTGSHEQYF. In nucleotides, the CDR3 is TGTGCCAGCAGTCCCGGGACAGGGAGCCACGAGCAGTACTTC. Full variable domain (outside the CDR3, taken from reference TRBV7-6 and TRBJ2-7): GAGVSQSPRYKVTKRGQDVALRCDPISGHVSLYWYRQALGQGPEFLTYFNYEAQQDKSGLPNDRFSAERPEGSISTLTIQRTEQRDSAMYRCASSPGTGSHEQYFGPGTRLTVT.

The chain links TRBV28 to TRBJ2-3; D gene uncertain. From germline, CDR1 is MDHEN and CDR2 SYDVKM. V shed 1 base and J shed 4 bases, with 9 bases lying between them. The CDR3 totals 14 residues. The CDR3 protein is CASSLFVAPDTQYF. The DNA for the CDR3 is TGTGCCAGCAGTTTATTTGTTGCTCCAGATACGCAGTATTTT.

This clone was found once. This chain connects TRBV25-1 to TRBJ1-2, with D maybe TRBD1 (5 bases). The CDR3 has 13 residues. Trimming removed 6 bases at V and 6 bases at J, with 14 bases between. CDR1 and CDR2 from the germline V gene are MGHDK and SYGVNS. The CDR3 sequence is CASSLYRGNGYTF. In DNA form, the CDR3 reads TGTGCCAGCAGCCTATATCGGGGGAATGGCTACACCTTC.

The CDR3: CASSSGTSVSYEQYF. For the CDR3, the DNA is TGTGCCAGCAGTTCCGGGACTAGCGTTTCCTACGAGCAGTACTTC. The V and J genes are TRBV28 and TRBJ2-7; 10 bases are a match to TRBD2. The CDR3 sequence is 15 residues long. Trimming removed 4 bases from V and 1 base from J; junction bases left unmatched: 4. Germline V gene data show CDR1 as MDHEN and CDR2 as SYDVKM.

This clone was counted a few times. This chain joins TRBV7-2 and TRBJ1-6; D call uncertain. The CDR3 covers 18 residues. The ends were cut back, 1 base at V and 2 bases at J, with 15 bases in the middle. Looked up from germline, CDR1 is SGHTA and CDR2 is FQGNSA. CDR3 region: CASSLEFVGRTYNSPLHF. CDR3 DNA sequence: TGTGCCAGCAGCTTAGAGTTCGTGGGGAGGACCTATAATTCACCCCTCCACTTT.

CDR3 region: CASTEGGNTEAFF. The CDR3, as DNA: TGTGCCAGCACCGAGGGGGGGAACACTGAAGCTTTCTTT. This sequence joins TRBV27 and TRBJ1-1; D is perhaps TRBD1 (6 bases). The V and J ends lost 7 bases and 1 base respectively, with 10 bases between them. Germline V gene sequence: CDR1 MNHEY, CDR2 SMNVEV (reference sequence). The length of the CDR3 is 13 residues.

The chain couples TRBV28 to TRBJ2-7; 10 bases are a match to TRBD2. CDR1 MDHEN and CDR2 SYDVKM come from the germline V gene. V trimming: 3 bases; J trimming: 5 bases; junction bases outside the gene matches: 7. The CDR3 is 15 residues long. CDR3 sequence: CASSFTSGRAHEQYF. The CDR3 DNA reads TGTGCCAGCAGTTTTACGAGCGGGAGGGCCCACGAGCAGTACTTC.

The V gene is TRBV2, the J gene TRBJ1-5; D remains ambiguous. CDR1 and CDR2 (germline): SNHLY, FYNNEI. This CDR3 region has 13 residues. Trimming removed 7 bases from V and 1 base from J, with 8 bases in between. The CDR3 reads CASMRESNQPQHF. In nucleotides, the CDR3 is TGTGCCAGCATGCGGGAGAGCAATCAGCCCCAGCATTTT.

Worth noting for this clone: It is likely a read error: a sequence one base away is far more abundant. Other nucleotide sequences in the sample specify the same CDR3. The chain has TRBV7-3 and TRBJ2-2; 13 positions match TRBD2. The germline V gene encodes CDR1 SGHTA and CDR2 FQGTGA. The CDR3 consists of 17 residues. The CDR3 is CASSLPGLAGNTGELFF. CDR3 nucleotide sequence: TGTGCCAGCAGCTTACCGGGACTAGCGGGAAACACTGGGGAGCTGTTTTTT.

The CDR3 nucleotides are TGCGCCAGCAGCCAGACGGGGAGCGGGAGATGGTACGAGCAGTACTTC. Its translation is CASSQTGSGRWYEQYF. This chain connects TRBV10-2 to TRBJ2-7, with 8 bases that match TRBD2. Trimming removed 6 bases from V and 4 bases from J; junction bases left unmatched: 14. CDR1 and CDR2 (germline): WSHSY, SAAADI. The CDR3 has 16 amino acids.

The rearrangement links TRBV6-6 to TRBJ2-1; D perhaps matches TRBD2 (5 bases). Germline-derived CDR1 and CDR2 are MNHNY and SVGAGI (reference sequence). V was pared by 0 bases and J by 6 bases, with 9 bases between. CDR3 length: 14 residues. The CDR3 spells CASSYSFRGNEQFF. Written as DNA, the CDR3 is TGTGCCAGCAGTTACTCCTTTCGGGGCAATGAGCAGTTCTTC.

This clone was seen more than once but under ten times. The rearrangement links TRBV28 to TRBJ2-4; 9 bases align to TRBD1. V dropped 5 bases and J dropped 0; count of bases not matched to a gene: 14. CDR1 and CDR2 from the germline V gene are MDHEN and SYDVKM. The CDR3 is 19 amino acids. The DNA for the CDR3 is TGTGCCAGCAGTCTGACAGGGGGGCCCTTTTCTGTAGCCAAAAACATTCAGTACTTC. This codes for CASSLTGGPFSVAKNIQYF.

V gene TRBV29-1 combines with J gene TRBJ2-1; 12 bases fit TRBD1. V lost 6 bases to trimming and J lost 10 bases; unmatched junction nucleotides: 10. Germline values: CDR1 SQVTM, CDR2 ANQGSEA. The CDR3 is 14 amino acids. The CDR3 region has the DNA TGCAGCGTCCCGGGACAGGGGGCATGGAACGAGCAGTTCTTC. Amino acid sequence: CSVPGQGAWNEQFF.

The chain uses TRBV9 and TRBJ2-7; tentative D call: TRBD1 (6 bases). Germline V gene data show CDR1 as SGDLS and CDR2 as YYNGEE. V was pared by 4 bases and J by 4 bases, with 15 bases between. This CDR3 comprises 14 residues. CDR3 sequence reads: CASSPQQGSYEQYF. The CDR3 DNA follows: TGTGCCAGCAGCCCACAGCAGGGGAGTTACGAGCAGTACTTC.

The chain recombines TRBV5-1 with TRBJ2-3; 9 bases line up with TRBD2. The germline CDR1 and CDR2 sequences are SGHRS and YFSETQ. CDR3 size: 17 residues. V lost 1 base to trimming and J lost 3 bases; unmatched junction nucleotides: 9. The CDR3 DNA is TGCGCCAGCAGCTTGATGTGGAGCGGGAGGATGACAGATACGCAGTATTTT. It yields the protein CASSLMWSGRMTDTQYF.

The V gene is TRBV11-2, the J gene TRBJ2-5, with a weak D call TRBD1 (6 bases). The CDR3 has 15 amino acids. Germline V gene sequence: CDR1 SGHAT, CDR2 FQNNGV. Trimming stripped 0 bases from V and 5 bases from J, with 13 bases between. The CDR3 DNA reads as TGTGCCAGCAGCTTAGACAGCCAGGGGCGCGAGACCCAGTACTTC. Its translation: CASSLDSQGRETQYF.

This clone was seen a handful of times. The rearrangement joins TRBV4-1 to TRBJ2-1, with TRBD2 matching over 11 bases. This CDR3 comprises 16 residues. V was pared by 4 bases and J by 4 bases, with 6 bases of the junction left unmatched. Germline V gene data show CDR1 as MGHRA and CDR2 as YSYEKL. The CDR3 DNA is TGCGCCAGCAGCCGACTAGCGGGGACCCCGTACAATGAGCAGTTCTTC. It specifies CASSRLAGTPYNEQFF.

The V call is TRBV7-9, the J call TRBJ2-5; 9 bases align to TRBD2. The CDR3 sequence is 17 residues long. V lost 2 bases and J lost 7; bases outside the gene matches: 14. The germline CDR1 and CDR2 sequences are SEHNR and FQNEAQ (reference sequence). CDR3 sequence reads: CASSLPSGRYQDWTQYF. The DNA of the CDR3 is TGTGCCAGCAGCTTACCGAGCGGGAGGTATCAAGATTGGACCCAGTACTTC.